One and the same sample provided the 14 T cell receptor beta chains below, sequenced in a study of blood T cell repertoires in COVID-19. Sequencing used immunoSEQ multiplex PCR; TCRdb keeps in-frame clones, though not all of them. Of about 12,000 clones listed, 80% to 90% are singletons. Sequencing input: peripheral blood. All receptors derive from a woman aged 60-75 years with acute or convalescent COVID-19.

DNA of the CDR3: TGTGCCAGCAGCTTTAGCGGGGGAAGGTACGAGCAGTACTTC. This translates into CASSFSGGRYEQYF. The J gene is TRBJ2-7, the V gene TRBV7-9; 9 bases are shared with TRBD2. CDR3 length equals 14 residues. V lost 3 bases and J lost 4; bases outside the gene matches: 4. CDR1 SEHNR and CDR2 FQNEAQ come from the germline V gene (reference sequence).

The chain is built from TRBV9 and TRBJ1-1, with 8 bases lining up with TRBD1. V gave up 3 bases and J gave up 5 bases; unmatched junction bases: 9. The CDR3 runs 15 residues. Germline values: CDR1 SGDLS, CDR2 YYNGEE. CDR3 sequence: CASSAGTGLRTEAFF. CDR3 in DNA: TGTGCCAGCAGCGCCGGGACAGGTCTGAGGACTGAAGCTTTCTTT.

The V gene is TRBV24-1, the J gene TRBJ2-5; 9 bases map to TRBD1. J lost 5 bases, V lost 5 bases, and 8 bases had no gene match. This CDR3 comprises 15 residues. The germline V gene has CDR1 KGHDR and CDR2 SFDVKD. CDR3 loop: CATSGGTGLGETQYF. The CDR3 nucleotides are TGTGCCACCAGTGGAGGGACAGGGTTAGGGGAGACCCAGTACTTC.

The J gene is TRBJ2-1, the V gene TRBV4-2; no clear D. The CDR3 covers 12 residues. From germline, CDR1 is LGHNA and CDR2 YNFKEQ. The germline V and J ends were trimmed by 3 bases and 9 bases, with 9 bases remaining between them. The CDR3 nucleotides read TGTGCCAGCAGCCACCCGTTCAGTGAGCAGTTCTTC. Translation gives CASSHPFSEQFF.

The chain couples TRBV7-8 to TRBJ2-2; a possible D gene is TRBD2 (6 bases). The CDR3 contains 16 residues. V was clipped by 0 bases and J by 1 base, with 9 bases between them. The V gene's germline CDR1 is SGHVS and CDR2 FQNEAQ. CDR3 in amino acids: CASSLARGMNTGELFF. CDR3 bases: TGTGCCAGCAGCTTAGCGCGGGGTATGAACACCGGGGAGCTGTTTTTT.

This clone was seen only once. This rearrangement joins TRBV2 to TRBJ1-4, with 7 bases lining up with TRBD1. The CDR3 has 14 residues. Germline V CDR1 and CDR2: SNHLY, FYNNEI. Trimming removed 6 bases from V and 1 base from J; junction bases left unmatched: 2. CDR3 region: CASRDRETNEKLFF. CDR3 DNA: TGTGCCAGCAGAGACAGGGAAACTAATGAAAAACTGTTTTTT. Supplemented by reference TRBV2 and TRBJ1-4, the full variable domain reads EPEVTQTPSHQVTQMGQEVILRCVPISNHLYFYWYRQILGQKVEFLVSFYNNEISEKSEIFDDQFSVERPDGSNFTLKIRSTKLEDSAMYFCASRDRETNEKLFFGSGTQLSVL.

The chain links TRBV5-1 to TRBJ1-2; D ambiguous. Deletions cut 7 bases from V and 0 bases from J, with 7 bases between. Germline CDR1 is SGHRS and CDR2 is YFSETQ. The CDR3 extends over 12 amino acids. The CDR3 bases are TGCGCCAGCTCGTTGTCTAACTATGGCTACACCTTC. As protein: CASSLSNYGYTF.

Turning to this clone: The sample contains more than one DNA sequence encoding this CDR3. This chain uses TRBV6-2 or TRBV6-3 with TRBJ1-1, with 8 bases identical to TRBD1. Germline V gene lookup returns CDR1 MNHEY and CDR2 SVGEGT. V lost 4 bases, J lost 11 bases, and 6 bases stayed unmatched. The CDR3 totals 12 residues. In DNA form, the CDR3 reads TGTGCCAGCAGTTTGACAGGGGATATCGCTTTCTTT. Translated: CASSLTGDIAFF.

The chain couples TRBV6-5 to TRBJ1-2, with D possibly matching TRBD1 (5 bases). This CDR3 has 16 residues. Germline-derived CDR1 and CDR2 are MNHEY and SVGAGI. V gave up 0 bases and J gave up 5 bases, with 16 bases separating them. The CDR3 DNA sequence: TGTGCCAGCAGTTACTCGTATGGGGCAGGGCAGTATGGCTACACCTTC. Its protein product is CASSYSYGAGQYGYTF.

The rearrangement joins TRBV5-1 to TRBJ1-2, with 7 bases identical to TRBD1. The J segment lost 6 bases and the V segment lost 4 bases, leaving 6 bases of the junction unmatched. The CDR3 is 13 amino acids. Germline V gives CDR1 SGHRS, CDR2 YFSETQ. The CDR3 DNA is TGCGCCAGCAGCGTACAGGGGATTGATGGCTACACCTTC. The encoded protein is CASSVQGIDGYTF.

The V gene is TRBV6-5, the J gene TRBJ1-2; tentative D call: TRBD1 (6 bases). Per germline, CDR1 MNHEY and CDR2 SVGAGI. V shed 6 bases and J shed 7 bases, with 18 bases lying between them. The CDR3 consists of 14 residues. Here the CDR3 DNA reads TGTGCCAGCAGGACCGGGGTGGGGGCGGCTGGCTACACCTTC. This gives the protein CASRTGVGAAGYTF.

This sequence joins TRBV4-1 and TRBJ2-1; a possible D gene is TRBD2 (7 bases). CDR3 size: 15 residues. V was clipped by 3 bases and J by 7 bases, with 16 bases between them. Germline V gene lookup returns CDR1 MGHRA and CDR2 YSYEKL. The DNA of the CDR3 is TGCGCCAGCAGCCACCCCCTGGGGAGGGGGAATGAGCAGTTCTTC. It yields the protein CASSHPLGRGNEQFF.

This chain joins TRBV4-2 and TRBJ2-5, with D possibly being TRBD2 (5 bases). Germline V CDR1 and CDR2: LGHNA, YNFKEQ. The length of the CDR3 is 15 residues. Trimming took 1 base from V and 4 from J, leaving 13 bases between them. The CDR3 DNA follows: TGTGCCAGCAGCCAAGTGGGCGGGTCAGGAGAGACCCAGTACTTC. Translation: CASSQVGGSGETQYF.

The gene calls are TRBV11-3 and TRBJ1-1; the match to TRBD1 covers 7 bases. Germline CDR1 and CDR2: SGHNT and YENEEA. The CDR3 runs 13 residues. The V gene end was trimmed by 4 bases and the J gene end by 5 bases; junction bases not matched to a gene: 4. This chain's CDR3 is CASSSTGKTEAFF. The CDR3 nucleotides are TGTGCCAGCAGCTCGACAGGGAAGACTGAAGCTTTCTTT.